These T cell receptor beta chains were read from a single sample in a study of blood T cell repertoires in COVID-19. Profiled with immunoSEQ multiplex PCR; TCRdb holds only in-frame clones, not every one. The data show some 360,000 clones, with almost 90% seen just once and approximately 1% held by the top ten. The sequenced material came from PBMCs or T cells enriched from blood (not recorded which). The source is a woman in her twenties or thirties who had been exposed to COVID-19. CDR3s include the opening cysteine and the closing phenylalanine or tryptophan. The D gene is left open where the match is weak. Expanded clones get a size class; other rows say once, few or many, or leave the size out.

len	d_gene	v_gene	abundance	j_gene	CDR3aa	CDR3nt
16	TRBD2	TRBV4-2	NA	TRBJ2-1	CASSQDPSGSWVEQFF	TGTGCCAGCAGCCAAGACCCTAGCGGGAGTTGGGTTGAGCAGTTCTTC
13	NA	TRBV10-3	NA	TRBJ2-1	CAIQGLSYNEQFF	TGTGCCATTCAGGGCCTCTCCTACAATGAGCAGTTCTTC
15	NA	TRBV23-1	NA	TRBJ1-1	CASTQGFQGNTEAFF	TGCGCCAGCACTCAGGGTTTCCAGGGGAACACTGAAGCTTTCTTT
16	TRBD2	TRBV7-9	NA	TRBJ2-3	CASSRLAGVEEDTQYF	TGTGCCAGCAGCCGACTAGCGGGAGTGGAAGAAGATACGCAGTATTTT
14	NA	TRBV27	NA	TRBJ2-7	CASTGTSPPYEQYF	TGTGCCAGCACCGGGACAAGTCCTCCCTACGAGCAGTACTTC
17	NA	TRBV5-8	NA	TRBJ1-1	CASSLSVPGFGNTEAFF	TGTGCCAGCAGCTTGTCCGTGCCAGGGTTTGGGAACACTGAAGCTTTCTTT
14	NA	TRBV9	NA	TRBJ1-4	CASSGGTTNEKLFF	TGTGCCAGCAGCGGCGGGACTACTAATGAAAAACTGTTTTTT
13	NA	TRBV18	NA	TRBJ1-1	CASSRAENTEAFF	TGTGCCAGCTCACGGGCAGAGAACACTGAAGCTTTCTTT
15	TRBD2	TRBV27	once	TRBJ2-1	CAISRTSGRVNEQFF	TGTGCCATCAGCCGAACTAGCGGGAGAGTCAATGAGCAGTTCTTC
18	TRBD1	TRBV16	NA	TRBJ1-4	CASSQSPTPGQGYEKLFF	TGTGCCAGCAGCCAATCACCAACTCCGGGACAGGGCTATGAAAAACTGTTTTTT
16	TRBD2	TRBV24-1	NA	TRBJ2-1	CATSDLGGTSRDEQFF	TGTGCCACCAGTGATTTGGGGGGGACTAGTCGGGATGAGCAGTTCTTC
14	NA	TRBV5-1	once	TRBJ2-3	CASSLASVGDTQYF	TGCGCCAGCAGCTTAGCTAGCGTGGGAGATACGCAGTATTTT
16	TRBD2	TRBV5-8	NA	TRBJ2-3	CASSLVIAGGADTQYF	TGTGCCAGCAGCTTGGTAATAGCGGGAGGGGCAGATACGCAGTATTTT
17	TRBD2	TRBV9	NA	TRBJ2-1	CASSQPLAGGSYNEQFF	TGTGCCAGCAGCCAACCTCTAGCGGGAGGTTCCTACAATGAGCAGTTCTTC
13	NA	TRBV10-2	NA	TRBJ2-5	CASSETHQETQYF	TGCGCCAGCTCCGAGACACACCAAGAGACCCAGTACTTC
14	NA	TRBV28	NA	TRBJ2-7	CASSLDLTTGEQYF	TGTGCCAGCAGTTTAGATTTGACCACAGGTGAGCAGTACTTC
15	NA	TRBV9	NA	TRBJ2-2	CASSAGDSYTGELFF	TGTGCCAGCAGCGCCGGAGACTCATACACCGGGGAGCTGTTTTTT
18	NA	TRBV11-2	once	TRBJ2-3	CASRQFPITSPNTDTQYF	TGTGCCAGCAGACAATTCCCCATCACTAGTCCCAACACAGATACGCAGTATTTT
17	TRBD1	TRBV5-5	NA	TRBJ1-1	CASSLFPTGGDGGEAFF	TGTGCCAGCAGCTTGTTCCCGACAGGGGGCGACGGGGGTGAAGCTTTCTTT
15	NA	TRBV6-5	NA	TRBJ1-2	CASRGLAAGGDGYTF	TGTGCCAGCAGGGGCCTCGCGGCGGGGGGCGATGGCTACACCTTC
15	TRBD2	TRBV7-9	NA	TRBJ2-7	CASSPGLAGTYEQYF	TGTGCCAGCAGCCCCGGACTAGCGGGAACCTACGAGCAGTACTTC
14	NA	TRBV5-1	NA	TRBJ1-2	CASSLVKTRDGYTF	TGCGCCAGCAGCTTGGTAAAGACGAGGGATGGCTACACCTTC
13	NA	TRBV2	NA	TRBJ1-4	CASSEFLTGRGFF	TGTGCCAGCAGTGAGTTCTTGACAGGCAGGGGGTTTTTT
17	TRBD1	TRBV12-5	once	TRBJ1-1	CASGQSNRGRGNTEAFF	TGTGCTAGTGGACAAAGCAACAGGGGGCGCGGGAACACTGAAGCTTTCTTT